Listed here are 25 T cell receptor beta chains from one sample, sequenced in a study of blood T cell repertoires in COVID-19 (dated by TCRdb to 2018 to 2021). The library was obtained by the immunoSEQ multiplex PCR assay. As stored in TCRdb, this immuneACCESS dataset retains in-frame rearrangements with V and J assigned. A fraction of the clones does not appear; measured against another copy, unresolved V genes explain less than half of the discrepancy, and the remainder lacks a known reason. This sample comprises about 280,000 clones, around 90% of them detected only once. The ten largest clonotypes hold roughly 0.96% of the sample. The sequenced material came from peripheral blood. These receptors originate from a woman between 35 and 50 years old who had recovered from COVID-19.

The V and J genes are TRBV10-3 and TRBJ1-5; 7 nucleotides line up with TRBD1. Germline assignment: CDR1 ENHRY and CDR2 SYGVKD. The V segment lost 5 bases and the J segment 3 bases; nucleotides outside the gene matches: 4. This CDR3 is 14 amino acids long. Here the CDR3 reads CAISPGTVNQPQHF. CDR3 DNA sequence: TGTGCCATCAGTCCCGGGACAGTCAATCAGCCCCAGCATTTT.

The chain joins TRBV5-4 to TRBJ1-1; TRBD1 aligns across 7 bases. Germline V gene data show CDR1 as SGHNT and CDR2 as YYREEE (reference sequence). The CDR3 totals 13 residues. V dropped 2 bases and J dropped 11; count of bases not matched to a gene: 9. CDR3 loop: CASSFGQVGFAFF. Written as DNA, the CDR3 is TGTGCCAGCAGCTTCGGACAGGTAGGGTTCGCTTTCTTT.

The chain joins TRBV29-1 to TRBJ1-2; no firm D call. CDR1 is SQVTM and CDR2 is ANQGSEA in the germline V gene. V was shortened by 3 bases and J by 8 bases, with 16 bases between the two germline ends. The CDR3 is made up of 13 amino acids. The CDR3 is CSVDSQEENGYTF. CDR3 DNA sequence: TGCAGCGTTGACTCCCAGGAGGAAAACGGCTACACCTTC.

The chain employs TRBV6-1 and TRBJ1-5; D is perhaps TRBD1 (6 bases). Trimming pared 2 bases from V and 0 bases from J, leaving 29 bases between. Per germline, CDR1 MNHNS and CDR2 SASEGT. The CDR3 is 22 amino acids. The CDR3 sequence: CASSESGPWGGLGPYSNQPQHF. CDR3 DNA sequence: TGTGCCAGCAGTGAATCGGGCCCCTGGGGGGGCCTGGGCCCATATAGCAATCAGCCCCAGCATTTT.

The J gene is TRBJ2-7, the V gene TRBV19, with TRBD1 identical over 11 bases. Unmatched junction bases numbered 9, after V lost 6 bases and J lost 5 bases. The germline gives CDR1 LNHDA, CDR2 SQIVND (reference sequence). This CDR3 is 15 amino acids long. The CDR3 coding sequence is TGTGCCAGTAGGAAACCGGGACAGGGGGATCACGAGCAGTACTTC. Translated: CASRKPGQGDHEQYF.

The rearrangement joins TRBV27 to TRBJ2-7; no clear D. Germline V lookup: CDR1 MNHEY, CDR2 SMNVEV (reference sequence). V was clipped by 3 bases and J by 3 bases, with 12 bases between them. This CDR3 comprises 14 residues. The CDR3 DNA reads TGTGCCAGCAGTTTGGAGCCAGAATTCTACGAGCAGTACTTC. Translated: CASSLEPEFYEQYF.

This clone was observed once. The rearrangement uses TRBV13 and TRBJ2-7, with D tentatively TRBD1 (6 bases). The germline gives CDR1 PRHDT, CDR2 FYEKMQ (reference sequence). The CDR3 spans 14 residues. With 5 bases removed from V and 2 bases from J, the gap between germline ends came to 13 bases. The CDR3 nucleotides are TGTGCCAGCAGCCCAAGACAGGAGACCTACGAGCAGTACTTC. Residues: CASSPRQETYEQYF.

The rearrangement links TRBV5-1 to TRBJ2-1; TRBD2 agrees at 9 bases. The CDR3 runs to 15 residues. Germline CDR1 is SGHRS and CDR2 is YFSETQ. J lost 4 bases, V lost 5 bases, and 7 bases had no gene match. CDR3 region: CASRDPAGGYNEQFF. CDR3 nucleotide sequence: TGCGCCAGCAGGGACCCAGCGGGAGGATACAATGAGCAGTTCTTC. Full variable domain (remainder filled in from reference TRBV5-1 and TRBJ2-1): KAGVTQTPRYLIKTRGQQVTLSCSPISGHRSVSWYQQTPGQGLQFLFEYFSETQRNKGNFPGRFSGRQFSNSRSEMNVSTLELGDSALYLCASRDPAGGYNEQFFGPGTRLTVL.

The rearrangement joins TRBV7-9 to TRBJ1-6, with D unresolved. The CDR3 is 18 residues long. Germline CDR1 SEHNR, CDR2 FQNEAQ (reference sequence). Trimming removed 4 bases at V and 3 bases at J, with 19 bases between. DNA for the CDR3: TGTGCCAGCAGCTGGGAGTCGAGGGAGGGTTTCTATAATTCACCCCTCCACTTT. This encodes CASSWESREGFYNSPLHF.

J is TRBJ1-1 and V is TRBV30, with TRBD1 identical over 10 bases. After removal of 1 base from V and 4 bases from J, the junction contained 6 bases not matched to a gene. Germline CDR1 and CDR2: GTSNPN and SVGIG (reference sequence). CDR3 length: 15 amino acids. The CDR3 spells CAWSAGTGVLTEAFF. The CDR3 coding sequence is TGTGCCTGGAGTGCCGGGACAGGGGTCCTCACTGAAGCTTTCTTT.

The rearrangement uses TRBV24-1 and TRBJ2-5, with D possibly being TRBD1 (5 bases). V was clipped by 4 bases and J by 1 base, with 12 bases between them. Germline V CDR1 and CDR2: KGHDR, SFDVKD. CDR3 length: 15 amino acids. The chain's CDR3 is CATSELDSSQETQYF. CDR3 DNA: TGTGCCACCAGTGAACTCGACAGCTCCCAAGAGACCCAGTACTTC.

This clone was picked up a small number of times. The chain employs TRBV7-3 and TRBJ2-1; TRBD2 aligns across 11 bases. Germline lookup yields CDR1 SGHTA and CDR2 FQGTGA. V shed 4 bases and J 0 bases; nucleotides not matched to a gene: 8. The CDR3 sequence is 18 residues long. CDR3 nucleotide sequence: TGTGCCAGCAGCTCGCCGACTAGCGGGACGAGCTCCTACAATGAGCAGTTCTTC. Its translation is CASSSPTSGTSSYNEQFF.

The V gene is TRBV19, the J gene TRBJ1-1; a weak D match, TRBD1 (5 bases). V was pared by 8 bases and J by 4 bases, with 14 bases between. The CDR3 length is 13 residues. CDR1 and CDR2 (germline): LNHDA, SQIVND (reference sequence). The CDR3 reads CASHRQGGTEAFF. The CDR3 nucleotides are TGTGCCAGTCATAGGCAGGGTGGCACTGAAGCTTTCTTT.

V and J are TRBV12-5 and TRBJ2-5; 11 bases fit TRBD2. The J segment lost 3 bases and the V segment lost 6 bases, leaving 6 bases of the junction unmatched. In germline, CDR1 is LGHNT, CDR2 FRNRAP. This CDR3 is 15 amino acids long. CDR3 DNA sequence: TGTGCTAGTGGCTACGGGACTAGCGGAGAAGAGACCCAGTACTTC. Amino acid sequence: CASGYGTSGEETQYF.

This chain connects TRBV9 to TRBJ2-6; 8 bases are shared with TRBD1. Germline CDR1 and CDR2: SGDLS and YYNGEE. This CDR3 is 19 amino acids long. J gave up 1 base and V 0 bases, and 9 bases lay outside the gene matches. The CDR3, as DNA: TGTGCCAGCAGCGTAGAGGGTGACAGGGGCTTTTCTGGGGCCAACGTCCTGACTTTC. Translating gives CASSVEGDRGFSGANVLTF.

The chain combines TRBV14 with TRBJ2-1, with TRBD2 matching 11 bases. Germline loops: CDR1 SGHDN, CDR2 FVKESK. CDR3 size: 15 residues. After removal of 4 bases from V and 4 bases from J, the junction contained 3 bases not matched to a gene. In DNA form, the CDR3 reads TGTGCCAGCAGCCGAGGGACTAGCGGTTACAATGAGCAGTTCTTC. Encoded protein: CASSRGTSGYNEQFF.

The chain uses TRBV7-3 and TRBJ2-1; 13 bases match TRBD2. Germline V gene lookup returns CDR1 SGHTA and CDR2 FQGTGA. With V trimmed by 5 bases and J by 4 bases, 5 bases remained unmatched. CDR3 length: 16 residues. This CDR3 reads CASSPTSGRNYNEQFF. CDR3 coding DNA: TGTGCCAGCAGCCCGACTAGCGGGAGGAATTACAATGAGCAGTTCTTC.

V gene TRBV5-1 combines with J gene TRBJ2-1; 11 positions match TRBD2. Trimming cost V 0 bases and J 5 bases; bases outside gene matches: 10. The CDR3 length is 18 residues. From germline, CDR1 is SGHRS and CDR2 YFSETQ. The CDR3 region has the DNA TGCGCCAGCAGCTTGGTGTGGTATCCGGGACTAGCGGACAATGAGCAGTTCTTC. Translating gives CASSLVWYPGLADNEQFF.

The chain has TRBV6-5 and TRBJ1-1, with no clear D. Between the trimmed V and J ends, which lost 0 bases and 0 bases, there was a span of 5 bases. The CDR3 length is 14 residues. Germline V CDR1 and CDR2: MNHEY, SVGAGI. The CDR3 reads CASSYSELNTEAFF. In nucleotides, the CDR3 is TGTGCCAGCAGTTACTCGGAGTTGAACACTGAAGCTTTCTTT.

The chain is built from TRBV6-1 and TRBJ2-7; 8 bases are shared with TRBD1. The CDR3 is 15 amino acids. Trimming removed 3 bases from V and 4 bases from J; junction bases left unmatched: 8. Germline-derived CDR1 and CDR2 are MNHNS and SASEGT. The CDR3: CASSDRGRGLYEQYF. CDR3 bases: TGTGCCAGCAGTGATAGGGGCAGGGGGCTTTACGAGCAGTACTTC.

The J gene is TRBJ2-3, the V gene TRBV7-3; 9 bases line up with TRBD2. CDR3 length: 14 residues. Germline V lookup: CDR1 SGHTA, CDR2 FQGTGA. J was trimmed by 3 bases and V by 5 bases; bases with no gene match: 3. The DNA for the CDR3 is TGTGCCAGCAGCCTGGGACTAGCAACAGATACGCAGTATTTT. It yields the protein CASSLGLATDTQYF.

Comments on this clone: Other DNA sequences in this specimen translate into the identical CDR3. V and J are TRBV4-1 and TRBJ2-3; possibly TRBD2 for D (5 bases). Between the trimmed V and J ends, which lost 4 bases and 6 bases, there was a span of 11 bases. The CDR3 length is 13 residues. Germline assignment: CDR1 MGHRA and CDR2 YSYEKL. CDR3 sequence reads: CASSPREPDTQYF. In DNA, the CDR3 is TGCGCCAGCAGCCCCCGGGAACCTGATACGCAGTATTTT.

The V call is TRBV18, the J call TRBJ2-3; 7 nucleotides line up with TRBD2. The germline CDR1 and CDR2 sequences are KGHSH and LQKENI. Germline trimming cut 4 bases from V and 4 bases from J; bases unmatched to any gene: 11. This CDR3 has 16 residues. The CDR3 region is CASSLRTGGLADTQYF. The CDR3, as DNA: TGTGCCAGCTCACTCCGGACCGGGGGGTTAGCAGATACGCAGTATTTT.

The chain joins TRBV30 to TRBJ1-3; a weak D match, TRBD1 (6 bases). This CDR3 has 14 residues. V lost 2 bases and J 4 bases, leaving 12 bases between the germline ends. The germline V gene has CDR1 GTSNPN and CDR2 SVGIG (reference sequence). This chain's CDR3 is CAWSHTGSGNTIYF. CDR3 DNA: TGTGCCTGGAGTCATACAGGGTCGGGAAACACCATATATTTT. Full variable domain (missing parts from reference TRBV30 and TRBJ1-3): SQTIHQWPATLVQPVGSPLSLECTVEGTSNPNLYWYRQAAGRGLQLLFYSVGIGQISSEVPQNLSASRPQDRQFILSSKKLLLSDSGFYLCAWSHTGSGNTIYFGEGSWLTVV.

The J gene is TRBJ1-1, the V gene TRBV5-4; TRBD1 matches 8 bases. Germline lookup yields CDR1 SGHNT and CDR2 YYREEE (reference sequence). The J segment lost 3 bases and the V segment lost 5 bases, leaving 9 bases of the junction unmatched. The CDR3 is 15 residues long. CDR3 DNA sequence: TGTGCCAGCAGGAATGAAGGACAGGGATACACTGAAGCTTTCTTT. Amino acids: CASRNEGQGYTEAFF.